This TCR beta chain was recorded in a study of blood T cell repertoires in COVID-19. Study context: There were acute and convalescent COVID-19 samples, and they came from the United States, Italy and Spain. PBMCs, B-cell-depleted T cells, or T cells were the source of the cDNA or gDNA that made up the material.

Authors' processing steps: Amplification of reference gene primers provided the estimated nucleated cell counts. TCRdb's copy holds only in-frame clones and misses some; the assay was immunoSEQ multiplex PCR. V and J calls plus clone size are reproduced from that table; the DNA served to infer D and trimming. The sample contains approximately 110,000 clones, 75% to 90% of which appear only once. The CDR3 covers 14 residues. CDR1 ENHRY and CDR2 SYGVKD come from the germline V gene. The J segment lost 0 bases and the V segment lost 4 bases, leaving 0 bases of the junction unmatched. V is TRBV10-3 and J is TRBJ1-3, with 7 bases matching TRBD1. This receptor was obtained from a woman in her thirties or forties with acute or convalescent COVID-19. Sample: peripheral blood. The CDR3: CAISGQGSGNTIYF. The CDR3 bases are TGTGCCATCAGTGGACAGGGCTCTGGAAACACCATATATTTT.